What follows describes a single TCR beta chain. Its target is unknown. The method was immunoSEQ multiplex PCR; TCRdb's version includes in-frame clones alone and lacks a portion of them. In the table there are some 46,000 clones, roughly two thirds of which are singletons. This specimen belongs to a study of cytotoxic CD8 clonotypes in ibrutinib-treated CLL. Study observations and caveats: The times at which samples were taken varied between sustained-remission and progressing patients. Public clonotypes showed up rarely, and on treatment they shrank or held steady. Clonality went higher at ibrutinib response and then dropped back toward baseline at progression.

Germline CDR1 SQVTM, CDR2 ANQGSEA. V gave up 1 base and J gave up 6 bases; unmatched junction bases: 14. This CDR3 contains 17 residues. The chain has TRBV29-1 and TRBJ1-5; 8 bases match TRBD1. This material consisted of PBMCs, taken after 12 months of ibrutinib treatment. This sequence was found in a human donor with chronic lymphocytic leukemia. The CDR3: CSVEVGGDRGYVQPQHF. In DNA, the CDR3 is TGCAGCGTTGAAGTAGGAGGAGACAGGGGCTATGTTCAGCCCCAGCATTTT.